This record concerns one T cell receptor (beta chain) sequence. Original methodology: Using reference gene primer amplification, nucleated cell counts were estimated. The protocol was immunoSEQ multiplex PCR, while the TCRdb copy is restricted to in-frame clones and leaves out a portion. D and trimming were read from the DNA, whereas the V and J calls and clone size are those reported in that table. The sample holds 250,000 to 350,000 clones; around 85% are singletons and the top ten take about 4.3%. Trimming pared 9 bases from V and 4 bases from J, leaving 16 bases between. Germline V lookup: CDR1 ENHRY, CDR2 SYGVKD. The CDR3 contains 13 residues. Participants were aged about 18 to 90 years, lived in over 20 US areas, and enrolled virtually. Allocation to cohorts depended on clinical history reported by the participants. Donors in Cohort 3 counted as recovered after two negative PCRs, clearance, or symptom resolution.

This sample stems from a study of blood T cell repertoires in COVID-19. The rearrangement uses TRBV10-3 and TRBJ2-7; D may be TRBD2 (6 bases). The sequenced material came from PBMCs or T cells enriched from blood (not recorded which). This receptor was identified in a woman in her 30s who had recovered from COVID-19. The CDR3 nucleotides are TGTGCCATTTCTCTAGCGAGCTCTTACGAGCAGTACTTC. It specifies CAISLASSYEQYF.